One TCR beta chain is described in this entry. Its antigen is unidentified. One end of the junction does not line up with germline, which may come from a read error. Each CDR3 protein gets one entry after TCRdb re-called the 5' RACE reads with MiXCR. Among just over 60,000 distinct CDR3 sequences, under 35% were seen once, and the ten largest hold 2% to 2.5%. Study-wide results and limits: The TCR gene usage of tumor memory CD4+ T cells clustered together with blood and lymph node memory CD4+ cells and with lymph node naive CD4+ cells.

The CDR3 has 14 amino acids. Germline-derived CDR1 and CDR2 are KGHDR and SFDVKD. Material for sequencing was tumor-infiltrating naive CD4+ T cells sorted from the breast tumor. Subset: naive CD4+ T cells, CD4+CD45RA+CD25-. The chain has TRBV24-1 and TRBJ1-5, with no clear D. The TCR comes from a female donor with breast cancer. Here the CDR3 reads CTTSAQSSNQPQHF. CDR3 nucleotides: TGTACCACCAGTGCACAGAGCAGCAATCAGCCCCAGCATTTT.